The 20 T cell receptor beta chains listed next were all sequenced from one sample in a study of shared clonotypes between healthy human individuals. Generated by immunoSEQ multiplex PCR, the TCRdb table keeps only in-frame clones and is missing some. The sample records about 1 million clones, 65% to 75% being singletons. The sequencing input was memory CD4+ T cells sorted from blood. Sample subset: CD45RA-negative fraction. These receptors all come from a man aged 18 to 29 in good health.

This clone was counted between two and nine times. The chain recombines TRBV5-1 with TRBJ1-6; possible D gene TRBD1, 5 bases. Germline V lookup: CDR1 SGHRS, CDR2 YFSETQ. This CDR3 has 17 residues. Trimming stripped 1 base from V and 5 bases from J, with 16 bases between. In DNA, the CDR3 is TGCGCCAGCAGCTTGTTGGCTGGGGCAACTAATAATTCACCCCTCCACTTT. It specifies CASSLLAGATNNSPLHF.

The genes are TRBV6-1 and TRBJ2-7; possible D gene TRBD1, 6 bases. The germline V gene encodes CDR1 MNHNS and CDR2 SASEGT. V lost 8 bases to trimming and J lost 2 bases, with 10 bases between them. The CDR3 sequence is 12 residues long. The CDR3 protein is CASVRGAYEQYF. CDR3 in DNA: TGTGCCAGCGTCAGGGGCGCCTACGAGCAGTACTTC.

The gene calls are TRBV7-9 and TRBJ1-5; D not certain. V was trimmed by 5 bases and J by 5 bases, leaving 16 bases between them. Germline CDR1 SEHNR, CDR2 FQNEAQ (reference sequence). The CDR3 loop spans 15 amino acids. This CDR3 is CASSPTGAGDQPQHF. DNA for the CDR3: TGTGCCAGCAGCCCTACCGGCGCTGGTGATCAGCCCCAGCATTTT. The whole variable domain, filled in from reference TRBV7-9 and TRBJ1-5, reads DTGVSQNPRHKITKRGQNVTFRCDPISEHNRLYWYRQTLGQGPEFLTYFQNEAQLEKSRLLSDRFSAERPKGSFSTLEIQRTEQGDSAMYLCASSPTGAGDQPQHFGDGTRLSIL.

This clone appeared a few times. This rearrangement joins TRBV11-2 to TRBJ1-2; TRBD1 might be the D (5 bases). Trimming removed 5 bases at V and 0 bases at J, with 13 bases between. The CDR3 has 15 amino acids. Germline CDR1 reads SGHAT; CDR2 reads FQNNGV. Here the CDR3 DNA reads TGTGCCAGCAGCCCCGGGACGGGACCTAACTATGGCTACACCTTC. This gives the protein CASSPGTGPNYGYTF. The full variable domain, with the rest looked up from reference TRBV11-2 and TRBJ1-2, is EAGVAQSPRYKIIEKRQSVAFWCNPISGHATLYWYQQILGQGPKLLIQFQNNGVVDDSQLPKDRFSAERLKGVDSTLKIQPAKLEDSAVYLCASSPGTGPNYGYTFGSGTRLTVV.

The chain combines TRBV18 with TRBJ1-2; TRBD1 matches at 9 bases. CDR1 is KGHSH, CDR2 LQKENI, per germline. This CDR3 region has 15 residues. Trimming at V came to 9 bases and at J to 6 bases, leaving 14 bases not matched to a gene. In DNA form, the CDR3 reads TGTGCCAGTCAGGGACAGGGAAGAAATTTGGATGGCTACACCTTC. Its translation: CASQGQGRNLDGYTF.

The chain joins TRBV6-1 to TRBJ1-4; D possibly corresponds to TRBD1 (5 bases). Germline values: CDR1 MNHNS, CDR2 SASEGT. V was trimmed by 5 bases and J by 8 bases, leaving 12 bases between them. The CDR3 has 13 residues. CDR3 coding DNA: TGTGCCAGCAGTCTACTGGGGGTCGAAAAACTGTTTTTT. This gives the protein CASSLLGVEKLFF.

This chain uses TRBV29-1 with TRBJ2-7; D is possibly TRBD1 (5 bases). Germline values: CDR1 SQVTM, CDR2 ANQGSEA. The CDR3 has 14 residues. The V gene lost 1 base and the J gene lost 6 bases, with 16 bases spanning the gap. The CDR3 DNA is TGCAGCGTTGAAGTGAAGAAGGGGCAGCCCGAGCAGTACTTC. Its protein is CSVEVKKGQPEQYF.

This clone showed up just once. A much larger clone lies one base from this, so it may be a read error. V is TRBV10-2 and J is TRBJ1-1, with TRBD1 as a possible D gene (5 bases). Trimming took 4 bases from V and 4 from J, leaving 13 bases between them. The CDR3 runs 14 residues. Germline V gene data show CDR1 as WSHSY and CDR2 as SAAADI. The DNA of the CDR3 is TGCGCCAGCAGTGGGCATAGTAGGGGCACTGAAGCTTTCTTT. This translates into CASSGHSRGTEAFF.

This clone was seen only once. This chain links TRBV7-5 with TRBJ2-7; the listed D gene, TRBD2, was not tested against the DNA. TRBV7-5 is labeled a pseudogene. CDR3 length equals 15 residues. The DNA for the CDR3 is TGTGCCAGAAGCCCGGAGGGCTCCCCCCTCTACGAGCAGTACTTC. Translated: CARSPEGSPLYEQYF.

V and J are TRBV20-1 and TRBJ2-7; D is uncertain. Trimming left V 1 base short and J 5 bases short, with 3 bases between. There are 10 residues in the CDR3. The germline V gene has CDR1 DFQATT and CDR2 SNEGSKA (reference sequence). CDR3 sequence reads: CSARGNEQYF. CDR3 DNA: TGCAGTGCTAGAGGGAACGAGCAGTACTTC.

The chain employs TRBV2 and TRBJ1-1; TRBD1 might be the D (5 bases). CDR3 size: 15 residues. Trimming stripped 7 bases from V and 2 bases from J, with 17 bases between. Germline V gene sequence: CDR1 SNHLY, CDR2 FYNNEI. The CDR3 loop reads CASIAPGGRNTEAFF. CDR3 in DNA: TGTGCCAGCATCGCCCCGGGGGGTAGAAACACTGAAGCTTTCTTT. Full variable domain (outside the CDR3, taken from reference TRBV2 and TRBJ1-1): EPEVTQTPSHQVTQMGQEVILRCVPISNHLYFYWYRQILGQKVEFLVSFYNNEISEKSEIFDDQFSVERPDGSNFTLKIRSTKLEDSAMYFCASIAPGGRNTEAFFGQGTRLTVV.

The rearrangement uses TRBV6-6 and TRBJ2-3; D is unclear. Germline loops: CDR1 MNHNY, CDR2 SVGAGI (reference sequence). Trimming left V 2 bases short and J 7 bases short, with 13 bases between. CDR3 length equals 14 residues. CDR3 loop: CASSYGRFSYTQYF. The CDR3 DNA reads TGTGCCAGCAGTTACGGACGTTTTAGTTATACGCAGTATTTT.

The chain joins TRBV6-5 to TRBJ1-2; D uncertain. Trimming pared 5 bases from V and 4 bases from J, leaving 11 bases between. CDR1 and CDR2 (germline): MNHEY, SVGAGI. The CDR3 runs 13 residues. The CDR3 nucleotides read TGTGCCAGCAGTCCCAATGGTATCTATGGCTACACCTTC. Its protein product is CASSPNGIYGYTF.

This chain uses TRBV4-3 with TRBJ2-2, with no clear D. Looked up from germline, CDR1 is LGHNA and CDR2 is YSLEER. V was cut by 5 bases and J by 5 bases, with 9 bases left in between. The CDR3 has 13 amino acids. The CDR3, as DNA: TGCGCCAGCAGCTCTTACGGGACCGGGGAGCTGTTTTTT. Amino acids: CASSSYGTGELFF.

In DNA form, the CDR3 reads TGTGCCAGCAGCTTGGGGGCGACTGGCCTAGAGCAGTTCTTC. The encoded protein is CASSLGATGLEQFF. The rearrangement joins TRBV5-4 to TRBJ2-1; no firm D call. CDR3 length equals 14 residues. From germline, CDR1 is SGHNT and CDR2 YYREEE (reference sequence). V was cut by 0 bases and J by 10 bases, with 14 bases left in between.

CDR3 coding DNA: TGCGCCAGCAGCTTGACAGCGGGAGGGGAAAACATTCAGTACTTC. It codes for CASSLTAGGENIQYF. The chain carries TRBV5-1 and TRBJ2-4; TRBD2 aligns across 10 bases. This CDR3 has 15 residues. V trimming: 1 base; J trimming: 5 bases; junction bases outside the gene matches: 3. From germline, CDR1 is SGHRS and CDR2 YFSETQ.

The chain links TRBV2 to TRBJ1-1; D remains ambiguous. Per the germline V gene, CDR1 is SNHLY and CDR2 is FYNNEI. The CDR3 length is 14 residues. The V and J ends lost 1 base and 1 base respectively, with 7 bases between them. The chain's CDR3 is CASSEGPTNTEAFF. In DNA, the CDR3 is TGTGCCAGCAGTGAAGGGCCCACGAACACTGAAGCTTTCTTT.

There are a few counts of this clone. The chain combines TRBV7-9 with TRBJ1-2, with a weak D call TRBD1 (6 bases). The CDR3 is 15 amino acids. V was trimmed by 5 bases and J by 2 bases, leaving 15 bases between them. Per germline, CDR1 SEHNR and CDR2 FQNEAQ (reference sequence). CDR3 residues: CASSASGAENYGYTF. In DNA, the CDR3 is TGTGCCAGCAGCGCGTCAGGGGCAGAAAACTATGGCTACACCTTC.

This clone was seen a handful of times. This CDR3 is also generated by other DNA sequences in the sample. The genes are TRBV6-1 and TRBJ1-4; D perhaps matches TRBD1 (5 bases). The CDR3 covers 15 residues. CDR1 is MNHNS, CDR2 SASEGT, per germline. V was trimmed by 2 bases and J by 7 bases, leaving 14 bases between them. CDR3: CASSEIRGSGEKLFF. For the CDR3, the DNA is TGTGCCAGCAGTGAAATTCGGGGGTCCGGTGAAAAACTGTTTTTT.

The chain joins TRBV27 to TRBJ2-7; 9 nucleotides agree with TRBD2. The CDR3 spans 13 residues. Germline-derived CDR1 and CDR2 are MNHEY and SMNVEV (reference sequence). V shed 7 bases and J 3 bases; nucleotides not matched to a gene: 4. CDR3 DNA sequence: TGTGCCAGCACCGCGCGGGAGGGCTACGAGCAGTACTTC. Protein sequence: CASTAREGYEQYF.